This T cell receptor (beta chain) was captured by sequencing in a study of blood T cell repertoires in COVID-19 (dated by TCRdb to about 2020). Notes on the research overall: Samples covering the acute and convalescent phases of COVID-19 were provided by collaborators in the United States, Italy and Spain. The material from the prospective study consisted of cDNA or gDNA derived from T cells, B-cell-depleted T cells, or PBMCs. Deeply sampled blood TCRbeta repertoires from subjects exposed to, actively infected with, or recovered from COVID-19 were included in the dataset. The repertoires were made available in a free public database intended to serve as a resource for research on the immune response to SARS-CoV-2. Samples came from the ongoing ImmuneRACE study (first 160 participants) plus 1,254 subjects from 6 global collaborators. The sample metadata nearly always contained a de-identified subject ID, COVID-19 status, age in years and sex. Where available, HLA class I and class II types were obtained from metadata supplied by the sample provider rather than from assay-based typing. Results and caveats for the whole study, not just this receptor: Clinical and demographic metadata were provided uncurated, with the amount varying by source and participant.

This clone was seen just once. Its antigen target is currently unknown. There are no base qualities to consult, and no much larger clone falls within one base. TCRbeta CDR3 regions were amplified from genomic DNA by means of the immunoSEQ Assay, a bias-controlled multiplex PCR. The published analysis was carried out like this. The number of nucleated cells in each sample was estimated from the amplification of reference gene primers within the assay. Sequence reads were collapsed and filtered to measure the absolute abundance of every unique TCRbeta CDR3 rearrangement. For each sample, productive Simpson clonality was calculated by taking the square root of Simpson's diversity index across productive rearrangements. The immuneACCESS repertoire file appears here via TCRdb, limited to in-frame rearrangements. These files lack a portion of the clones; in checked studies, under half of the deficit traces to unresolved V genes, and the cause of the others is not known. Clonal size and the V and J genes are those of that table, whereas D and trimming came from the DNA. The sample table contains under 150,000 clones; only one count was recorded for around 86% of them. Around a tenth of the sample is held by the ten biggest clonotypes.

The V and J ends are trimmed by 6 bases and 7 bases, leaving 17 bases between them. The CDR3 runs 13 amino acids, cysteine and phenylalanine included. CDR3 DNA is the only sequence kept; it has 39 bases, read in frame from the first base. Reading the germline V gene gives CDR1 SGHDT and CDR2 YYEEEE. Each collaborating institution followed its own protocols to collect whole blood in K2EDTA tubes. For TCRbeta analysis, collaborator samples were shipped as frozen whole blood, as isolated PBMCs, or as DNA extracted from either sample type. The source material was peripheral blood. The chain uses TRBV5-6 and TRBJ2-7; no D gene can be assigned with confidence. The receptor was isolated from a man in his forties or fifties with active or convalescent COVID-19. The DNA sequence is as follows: TGTGCCAGCAAATTTAGTAATTTACGAGAGCAGTACTTC. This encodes CASKFSNLREQYF.